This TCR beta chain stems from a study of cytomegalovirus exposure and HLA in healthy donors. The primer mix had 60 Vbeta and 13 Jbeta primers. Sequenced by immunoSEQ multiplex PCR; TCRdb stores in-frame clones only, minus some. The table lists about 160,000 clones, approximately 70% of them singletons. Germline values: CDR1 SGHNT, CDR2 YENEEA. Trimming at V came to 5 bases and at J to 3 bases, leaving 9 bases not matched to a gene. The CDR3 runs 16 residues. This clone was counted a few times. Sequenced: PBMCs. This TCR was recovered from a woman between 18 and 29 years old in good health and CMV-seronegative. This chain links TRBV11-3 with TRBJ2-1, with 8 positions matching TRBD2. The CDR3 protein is CASSLRGGGFYNEQFF. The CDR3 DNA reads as TGTGCCAGCAGCCTCCGAGGCGGGGGGTTCTACAATGAGCAGTTCTTC.